What follows are 13 T cell receptor beta chains derived from one specimen sequenced in a study of cytomegalovirus exposure and HLA in healthy donors. Clones were read by immunoSEQ multiplex PCR, and TCRdb kept only the in-frame ones, dropping some. Of over 150,000 clones listed, under 90% were seen once; the top ten hold 4% to 5%. Sequencing was done on a sample of PBMCs. These receptor sequences come from a man aged 18 to 35 in good health and CMV-seropositive.

This chain uses TRBV2 with TRBJ1-4; no firm D call. CDR1 and CDR2 (germline): SNHLY, FYNNEI. CDR3 size: 13 residues. The V gene lost 3 bases and the J gene lost 7 bases, with 9 bases spanning the gap. The CDR3 reads CASSDILSEKLFF. CDR3 DNA: TGTGCCAGCAGTGATATATTATCTGAAAAACTGTTTTTT.

J is TRBJ2-3 and V is TRBV5-1; the D gene is possibly TRBD2 (6 bases). V was shortened by 1 base and J by 0 bases, with 15 bases between the two germline ends. Germline loops: CDR1 SGHRS, CDR2 YFSETQ. The CDR3 consists of 17 residues. The CDR3 loop is CASSLPRLGSSTDTQYF. The CDR3 DNA follows: TGCGCCAGCAGCTTGCCTCGACTAGGTTCAAGCACAGATACGCAGTATTTT.

The rearrangement joins TRBV14 to TRBJ2-1, with 8 bases that match TRBD2. CDR1 is SGHDN and CDR2 is FVKESK in the germline V gene. V trimming: 2 bases; J trimming: 3 bases; junction bases outside the gene matches: 6. The CDR3 is made up of 16 amino acids. CDR3 region: CASSQSAGANYNEQFF. The DNA for the CDR3 is TGTGCCAGCAGCCAATCAGCGGGAGCTAACTACAATGAGCAGTTCTTC.

The chain recombines TRBV15 with TRBJ1-3; D possibly corresponds to TRBD1 (6 bases). The CDR3 contains 15 residues. The germline gives CDR1 LNHNV, CDR2 YYDKDF (reference sequence). V lost 3 bases to trimming and J lost 4 bases, with 13 bases between them. The CDR3 is CATSSKRTAGNTIYF. CDR3 nucleotides: TGTGCCACCAGCAGTAAAAGGACAGCCGGAAACACCATATATTTT.

The chain employs TRBV18 and TRBJ2-1; 8 bases match TRBD2. Germline loops: CDR1 KGHSH, CDR2 LQKENI. The junction had 1 base not matched to a gene; V was cut back by 1 base and J by 5 bases. This CDR3 has 14 residues. CDR3 in amino acids: CASSPQTSDNEQFF. The CDR3 DNA reads as TGTGCCAGCTCACCACAGACTAGCGACAATGAGCAGTTCTTC.

The genes are TRBV15 and TRBJ2-3, with D maybe TRBD2 (6 bases). The CDR3 has 19 residues. V was cut by 0 bases and J by 2 bases, with 21 bases left in between. Germline values: CDR1 LNHNV, CDR2 YYDKDF (reference sequence). The CDR3 here is CATSRDWALDSGSTDTQYF. The DNA of the CDR3 is TGTGCCACCAGCAGAGATTGGGCTTTGGATAGCGGATCCACAGATACGCAGTATTTT.

The sample holds a few counts of this clone. The chain joins TRBV7-3 to TRBJ2-7; TRBD1 agrees at 8 bases. V gave up 9 bases and J gave up 1 base; unmatched junction bases: 8. Germline CDR1 reads SGHTA; CDR2 reads FQGTGA. This CDR3 has 14 residues. CDR3 nucleotide sequence: TGTGCCAGAGGGGGTGACAGGGGATCCTACGAGCAGTACTTC. Amino acid sequence: CARGGDRGSYEQYF.

The chain has TRBV7-9 and TRBJ2-1, with 10 positions matching TRBD2. This CDR3 comprises 14 residues. The V gene end was trimmed by 7 bases and the J gene end by 8 bases; junction bases not matched to a gene: 8. From germline, CDR1 is SEHNR and CDR2 FQNEAQ (reference sequence). CDR3 residues: CASKKTSGLDEQFF. The CDR3 coding sequence is TGTGCCAGCAAGAAGACTAGCGGGCTCGATGAGCAGTTCTTC.

This chain joins TRBV5-8 and TRBJ1-5; D call uncertain. The CDR3 loop spans 14 amino acids. Germline lookup yields CDR1 SGHTS and CDR2 YDEGEE. Trimming shortened V by 0 bases and J by 3 bases, and 7 bases separated the two germline ends. CDR3 sequence (DNA): TGTGCCAGCAGCTTGGCCGTAGTCAATCAGCCCCAGCATTTT. Its translation is CASSLAVVNQPQHF.

The gene calls are TRBV18 and TRBJ1-1; 8 positions agree with TRBD1. The CDR3 is 19 residues long. V gave up 6 bases and J gave up 0 bases; unmatched junction bases: 18. Germline loops: CDR1 KGHSH, CDR2 LQKENI. The CDR3 spells CASSPRLVLTGDLNTEAFF. Here the CDR3 DNA reads TGTGCCAGCTCCCCAAGATTGGTCTTGACAGGGGACCTGAACACTGAAGCTTTCTTT.

The DNA for the CDR3 is TGTGCCAGTGTCACAGGGGGCGAAGAGACCCAGTACTTC. Translating gives CASVTGGEETQYF. The chain combines TRBV28 with TRBJ2-5; TRBD1 aligns across 9 bases. V lost 9 bases, J lost 3 bases, and 5 bases stayed unmatched. CDR1 and CDR2 from the germline V gene are MDHEN and SYDVKM. The CDR3 runs 13 residues.

This chain uses TRBV29-1 with TRBJ2-7; D not certain. CDR1 and CDR2 from the germline V gene are SQVTM and ANQGSEA. V lost 4 bases, J lost 0 bases, and 10 bases lay in between. This CDR3 is 13 amino acids long. The CDR3 DNA reads TGCAGCGTTGTCCAGGCACGCTCCTACGAGCAGTACTTC. The encoded protein is CSVVQARSYEQYF.

V is TRBV4-1 and J is TRBJ2-1; D is possibly TRBD1 (5 bases). Germline CDR1 is MGHRA and CDR2 is YSYEKL. The CDR3 covers 15 residues. The V end lost 1 base, the J end lost 2 bases, and 9 bases lay between the germline ends. The CDR3, as DNA: TGCGCCAGCAGCCAAGTAGTAGGGGCCTACAATGAGCAGTTCTTC. This translates into CASSQVVGAYNEQFF.